A selection of T cell receptor beta chains follows, all from one sample in a study of CD8 T cells in ankylosing spondylitis. Using its own MiXCR run on the 5' RACE reads, TCRdb lists one record per CDR3 protein. The top ten hold roughly 15% of the sample, which has more than 250,000 distinct CDR3 sequences, around 8% seen once. Sequenced input: blood, either unsorted or a sorted T cell fraction (not recorded which). These receptors were obtained from a male donor with ankylosing spondylitis. Each CDR3 is given with its conserved first and last residue. A D gene is named only where the DNA matches it firmly. Size is omitted from some rows. Given values are once, few, many or a class for expanded clones.

abundance	d_gene	v_gene	j_gene	CDR3aa	CDR3nt
.	TRBD1	TRBV30	TRBJ1-6	CAWSVNRGNSPLHF	TGTGCCTGGAGTGTAAACAGGGGCAATTCACCCCTCCACTTT
few	.	TRBV29-1	TRBJ2-7	CSVEGRQEGGEQYF	TGCAGCGTTGAGGGGAGACAGGAGGGTGGAGAGCAGTACTTC
few	.	TRBV27	TRBJ1-2	CASKGLRANYGYTF	TGTGCCAGCAAGGGCCTGAGGGCTAACTATGGCTACACCTTC
few	.	TRBV29-1	TRBJ2-7	CSVQDRSVYEQYF	TGCAGCGTACAAGACAGGTCCGTTTACGAGCAGTACTTC
.	.	TRBV19	TRBJ2-7	CASSIRRDRSYEQYF	TGTGCCAGTAGTATTCGCAGGGACCGCTCCTACGAGCAGTACTTC
few	.	TRBV12-3/TRBV12-4	TRBJ2-7	CASSLGSFEQYF	TGTGCCAGCAGTTTAGGAAGCTTCGAGCAGTACTTC
few	TRBD1	TRBV7-3	TRBJ2-2	CASSLIGGVGTGELFF	TGTGCCAGCAGCTTAATAGGGGGCGTCGGCACCGGGGAGCTGTTTTTT
many	.	TRBV6-1	TRBJ1-3	CASSRTVLSGNTIYF	TGTGCCAGCAGTAGGACAGTCCTCTCTGGAAACACCATATATTTT
.	.	TRBV20-1	TRBJ1-5	CSATGQQPDQPQHF	TGCAGTGCCACAGGACAGCAACCAGATCAGCCCCAGCATTTT
few	.	TRBV11-2	TRBJ1-1	CASSSGLEGEAFF	TGTGCCAGCAGCTCTGGCCTGGAGGGTGAAGCTTTCTTT
.	TRBD2	TRBV5-1	TRBJ2-1	CASSLPSGHLNNEQFF	TGCGCCAGCAGCTTGCCTAGCGGGCACCTAAACAATGAGCAGTTCTTC
many	.	TRBV29-1	TRBJ2-5	CSVVEFQETQYF	TGCAGCGTTGTGGAGTTCCAAGAGACCCAGTACTTC
.	.	TRBV5-1	TRBJ1-1	CASSLMGNTEAFF	TGCGCCAGCAGCTTGATGGGGAACACTGAAGCTTTCTTT
few	.	TRBV6-2/TRBV6-3	TRBJ2-2	CASSYLSSNTGELFF	TGTGCCAGCAGTTACCTTAGCAGTAACACCGGGGAGCTGTTTTTT
many	.	TRBV28	TRBJ2-1	CASSRHQSSYNEQFF	TGTGCCAGCAGTCGACATCAGAGCTCCTACAATGAGCAGTTCTTC
.	TRBD1	TRBV7-2	TRBJ1-2	CASSIVQGEAYGYTF	TGTGCCAGCAGCATAGTTCAGGGGGAGGCCTATGGCTACACCTTC
.	.	TRBV6-4	TRBJ2-7	CASSDSMTGPKTYEQYF	TGTGCCAGCAGTGACTCTATGACCGGGCCTAAGACCTACGAGCAGTACTTC
few	.	TRBV29-1	TRBJ2-7	CSVDLPGPGVGEQYF	TGCAGCGTTGACCTTCCGGGCCCCGGAGTCGGCGAGCAGTACTTC
many	.	TRBV4-1	TRBJ1-1	CASSRVVMDTEAFF	TGCGCCAGCAGCAGGGTGGTGATGGACACTGAAGCTTTCTTT